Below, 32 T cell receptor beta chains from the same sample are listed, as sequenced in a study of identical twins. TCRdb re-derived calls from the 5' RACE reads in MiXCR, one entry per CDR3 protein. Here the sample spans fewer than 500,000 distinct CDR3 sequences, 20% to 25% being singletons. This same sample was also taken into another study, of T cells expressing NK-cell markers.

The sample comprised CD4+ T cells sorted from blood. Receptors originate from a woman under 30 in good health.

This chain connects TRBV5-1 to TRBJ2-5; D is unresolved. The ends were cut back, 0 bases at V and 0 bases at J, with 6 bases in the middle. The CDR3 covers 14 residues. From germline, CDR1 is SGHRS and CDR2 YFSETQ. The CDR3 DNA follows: TGCGCCAGCAGCTTGGCGGCCCACCAAGAGACCCAGTACTTC. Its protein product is CASSLAAHQETQYF.

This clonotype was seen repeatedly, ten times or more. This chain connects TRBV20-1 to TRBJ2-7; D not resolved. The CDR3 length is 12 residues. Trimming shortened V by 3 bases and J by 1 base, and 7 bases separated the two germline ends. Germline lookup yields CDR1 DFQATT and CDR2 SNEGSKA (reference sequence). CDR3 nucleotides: TGCAGTGCTAGTAGCTTATCCTACGAGCAGTACTTC. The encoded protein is CSASSLSYEQYF.

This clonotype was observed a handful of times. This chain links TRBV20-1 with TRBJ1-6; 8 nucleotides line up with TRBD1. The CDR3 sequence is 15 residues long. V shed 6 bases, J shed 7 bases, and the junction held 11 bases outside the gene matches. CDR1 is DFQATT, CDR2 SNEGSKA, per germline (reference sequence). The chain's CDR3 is CSAQTGARTNSPLHF. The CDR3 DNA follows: TGCAGTGCACAGACAGGGGCCCGAACGAATTCACCCCTCCACTTT.

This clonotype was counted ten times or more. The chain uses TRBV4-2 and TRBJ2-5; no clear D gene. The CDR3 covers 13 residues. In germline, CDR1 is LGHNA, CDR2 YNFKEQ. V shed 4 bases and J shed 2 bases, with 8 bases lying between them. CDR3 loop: CASSRRLQETQYF. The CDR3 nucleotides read TGTGCCAGCAGCCGGCGACTTCAAGAGACCCAGTACTTC.

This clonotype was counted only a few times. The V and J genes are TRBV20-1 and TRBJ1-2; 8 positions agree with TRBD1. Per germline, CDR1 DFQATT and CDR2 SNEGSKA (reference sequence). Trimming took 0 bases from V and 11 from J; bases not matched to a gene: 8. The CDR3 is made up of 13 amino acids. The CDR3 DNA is TGCAGTGCTAGAGACCGGACAGGGAAGGAATACACCTTC. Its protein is CSARDRTGKEYTF.

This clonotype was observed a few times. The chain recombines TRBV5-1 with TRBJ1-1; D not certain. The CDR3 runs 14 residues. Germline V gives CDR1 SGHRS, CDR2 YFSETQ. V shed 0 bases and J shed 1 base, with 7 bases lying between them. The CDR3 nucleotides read TGCGCCAGCAGCTTGGACAGACCGAACACTGAAGCTTTCTTT. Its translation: CASSLDRPNTEAFF.

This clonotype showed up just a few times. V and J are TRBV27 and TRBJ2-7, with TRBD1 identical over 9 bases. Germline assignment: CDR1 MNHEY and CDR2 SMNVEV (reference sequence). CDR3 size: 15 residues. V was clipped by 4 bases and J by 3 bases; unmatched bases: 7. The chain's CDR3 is CASSSFGTGNYEQYF. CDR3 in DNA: TGTGCCAGCAGTTCCTTTGGGACAGGGAACTACGAGCAGTACTTC.

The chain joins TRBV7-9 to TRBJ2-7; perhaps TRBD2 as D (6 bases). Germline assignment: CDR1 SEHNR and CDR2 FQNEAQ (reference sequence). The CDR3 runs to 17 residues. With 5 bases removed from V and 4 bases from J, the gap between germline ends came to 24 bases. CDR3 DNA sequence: TGTGCCAGCAGCCAGCCCCGAAGGACCCACGGGGGTTACGAGCAGTACTTC. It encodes CASSQPRRTHGGYEQYF.

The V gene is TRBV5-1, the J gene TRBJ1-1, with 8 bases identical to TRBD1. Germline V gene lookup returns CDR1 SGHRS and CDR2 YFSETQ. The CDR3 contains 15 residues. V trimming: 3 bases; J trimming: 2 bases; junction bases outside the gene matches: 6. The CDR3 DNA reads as TGCGCCAGCAGCTCTAACCAGGGGGCTAACACTGAAGCTTTCTTT. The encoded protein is CASSSNQGANTEAFF.

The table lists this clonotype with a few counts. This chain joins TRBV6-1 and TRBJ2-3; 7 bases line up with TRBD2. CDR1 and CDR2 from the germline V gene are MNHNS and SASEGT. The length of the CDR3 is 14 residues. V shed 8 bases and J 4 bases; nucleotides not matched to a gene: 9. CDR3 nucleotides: TGTGCCAGCGCCCTACTAGCGATCGCAGATACGCAGTATTTT. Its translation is CASALLAIADTQYF.

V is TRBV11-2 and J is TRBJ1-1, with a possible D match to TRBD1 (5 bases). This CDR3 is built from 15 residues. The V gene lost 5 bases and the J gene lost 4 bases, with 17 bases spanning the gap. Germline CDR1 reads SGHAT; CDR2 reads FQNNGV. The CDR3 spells CASSETRVASTEAFF. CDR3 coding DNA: TGTGCCAGCAGCGAAACCAGGGTCGCAAGCACTGAAGCTTTCTTT.

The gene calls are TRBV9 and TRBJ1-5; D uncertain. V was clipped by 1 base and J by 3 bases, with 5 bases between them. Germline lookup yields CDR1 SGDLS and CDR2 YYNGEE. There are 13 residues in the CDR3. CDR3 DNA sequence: TGTGCCAGCAGCGTAAGTTTCAATCAGCCCCAGCATTTT. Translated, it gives CASSVSFNQPQHF.

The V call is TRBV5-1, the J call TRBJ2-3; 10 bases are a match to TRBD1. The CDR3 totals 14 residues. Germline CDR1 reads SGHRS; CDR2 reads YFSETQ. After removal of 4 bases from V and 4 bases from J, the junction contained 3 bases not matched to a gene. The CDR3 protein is CASSEGTGADTQYF. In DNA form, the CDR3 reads TGCGCCAGCAGCGAGGGGACAGGGGCAGATACGCAGTATTTT.

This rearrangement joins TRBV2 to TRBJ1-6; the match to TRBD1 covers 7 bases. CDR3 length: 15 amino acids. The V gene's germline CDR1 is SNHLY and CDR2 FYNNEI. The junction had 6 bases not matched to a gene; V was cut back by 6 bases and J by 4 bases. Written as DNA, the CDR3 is TGTGCCAGCAGCCGGGACAGCCCATATAATTCACCCCTCCACTTT. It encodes CASSRDSPYNSPLHF.

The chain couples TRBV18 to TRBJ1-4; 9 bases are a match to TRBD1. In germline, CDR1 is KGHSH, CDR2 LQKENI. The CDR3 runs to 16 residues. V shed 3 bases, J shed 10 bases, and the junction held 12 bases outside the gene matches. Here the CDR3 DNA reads TGTGCCAGCTCACCCTCCGTCCCGGGACAGGGAGGAAAACTGTTTTTT. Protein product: CASSPSVPGQGGKLFF.

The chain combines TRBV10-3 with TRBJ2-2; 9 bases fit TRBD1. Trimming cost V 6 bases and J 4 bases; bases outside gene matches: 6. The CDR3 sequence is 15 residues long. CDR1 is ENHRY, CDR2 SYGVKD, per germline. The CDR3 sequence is CAISLQGAGTGELFF. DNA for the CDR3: TGTGCCATCAGCCTACAGGGGGCCGGCACCGGGGAGCTGTTTTTT.

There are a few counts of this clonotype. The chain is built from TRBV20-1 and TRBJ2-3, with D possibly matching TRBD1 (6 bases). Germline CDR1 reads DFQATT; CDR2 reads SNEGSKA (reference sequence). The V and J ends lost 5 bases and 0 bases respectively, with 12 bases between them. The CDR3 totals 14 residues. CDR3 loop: CSALGAASTDTQYF. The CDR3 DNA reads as TGCAGTGCTCTGGGGGCGGCTAGCACAGATACGCAGTATTTT.

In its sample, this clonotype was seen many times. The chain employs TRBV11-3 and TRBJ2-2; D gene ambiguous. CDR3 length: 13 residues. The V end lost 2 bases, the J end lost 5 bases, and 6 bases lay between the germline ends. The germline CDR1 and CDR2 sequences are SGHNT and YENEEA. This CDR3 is CASSLWATGELFF. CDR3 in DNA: TGTGCCAGCAGCTTATGGGCTACCGGGGAGCTGTTTTTT.

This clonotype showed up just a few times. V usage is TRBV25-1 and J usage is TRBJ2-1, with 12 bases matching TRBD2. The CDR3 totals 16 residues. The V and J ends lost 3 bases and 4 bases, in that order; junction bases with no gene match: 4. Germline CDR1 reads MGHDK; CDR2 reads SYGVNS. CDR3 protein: CASSDLLAGGYNEQFF. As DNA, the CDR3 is TGTGCCAGCAGTGACCTCCTAGCGGGAGGGTACAATGAGCAGTTCTTC. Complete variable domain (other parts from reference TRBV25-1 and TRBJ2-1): EADIYQTPRYLVIGTGKKITLECSQTMGHDKMYWYQQDPGMELHLIHYSYGVNSTEKGDLSSESTVSRIRTEHFPLTLESARPSHTSQYLCASSDLLAGGYNEQFFGPGTRLTVL.

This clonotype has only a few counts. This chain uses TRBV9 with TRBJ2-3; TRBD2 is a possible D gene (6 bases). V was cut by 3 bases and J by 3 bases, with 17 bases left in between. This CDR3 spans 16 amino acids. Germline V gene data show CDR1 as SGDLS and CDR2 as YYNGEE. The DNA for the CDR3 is TGTGCCAGCAGCGGCCCGGGACTCCTGAAAACAGATACGCAGTATTTT. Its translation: CASSGPGLLKTDTQYF.

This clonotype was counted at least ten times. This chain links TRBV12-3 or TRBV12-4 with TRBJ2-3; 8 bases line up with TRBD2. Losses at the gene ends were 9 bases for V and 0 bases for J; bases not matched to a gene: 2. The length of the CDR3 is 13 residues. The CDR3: CASGLASTDTQYF. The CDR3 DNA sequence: TGTGCCAGTGGACTAGCCAGCACAGATACGCAGTATTTT.

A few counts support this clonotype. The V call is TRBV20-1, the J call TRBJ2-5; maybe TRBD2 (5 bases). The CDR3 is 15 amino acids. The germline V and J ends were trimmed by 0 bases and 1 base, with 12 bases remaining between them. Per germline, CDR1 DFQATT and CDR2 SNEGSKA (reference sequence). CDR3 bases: TGCAGTGCTAGAGATGCTACAGCGGTCCAAGAGACCCAGTACTTC. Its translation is CSARDATAVQETQYF.

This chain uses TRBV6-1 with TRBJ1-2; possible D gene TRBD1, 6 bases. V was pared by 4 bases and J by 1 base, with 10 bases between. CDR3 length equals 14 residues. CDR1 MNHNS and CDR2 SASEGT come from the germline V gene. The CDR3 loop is CASSARGYNYGYTF. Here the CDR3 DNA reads TGTGCCAGCAGTGCCAGGGGCTATAACTATGGCTACACCTTC.

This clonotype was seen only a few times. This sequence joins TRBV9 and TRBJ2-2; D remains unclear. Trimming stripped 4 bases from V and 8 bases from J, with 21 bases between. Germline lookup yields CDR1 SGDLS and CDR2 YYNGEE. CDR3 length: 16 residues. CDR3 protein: CASSSHAGRSVGELFF. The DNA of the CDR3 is TGTGCCAGCAGCTCTCACGCCGGAAGGTCGGTGGGGGAGCTGTTTTTT.

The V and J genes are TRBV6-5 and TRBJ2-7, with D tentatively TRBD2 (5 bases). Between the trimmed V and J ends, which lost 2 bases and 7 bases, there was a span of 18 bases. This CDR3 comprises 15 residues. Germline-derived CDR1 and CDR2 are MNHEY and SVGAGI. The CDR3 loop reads CASSYGEGLAAEQYF. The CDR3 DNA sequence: TGTGCCAGCAGTTACGGTGAGGGTCTCGCGGCGGAGCAGTACTTC.

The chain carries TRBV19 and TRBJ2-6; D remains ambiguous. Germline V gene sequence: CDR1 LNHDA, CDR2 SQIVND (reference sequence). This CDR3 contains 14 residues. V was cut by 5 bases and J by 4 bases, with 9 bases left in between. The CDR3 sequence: CASSPSLGANVLTF. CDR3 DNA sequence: TGTGCCAGTAGTCCTTCTTTAGGGGCCAACGTCCTGACTTTC.

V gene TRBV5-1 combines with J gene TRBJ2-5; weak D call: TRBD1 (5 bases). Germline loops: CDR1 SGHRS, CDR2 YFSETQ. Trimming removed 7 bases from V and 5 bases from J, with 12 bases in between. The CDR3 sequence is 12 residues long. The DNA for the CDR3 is TGCGCCAGCTCCAGGGCGACGGAGACCCAGTACTTC. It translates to CASSRATETQYF. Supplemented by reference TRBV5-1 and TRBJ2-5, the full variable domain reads KAGVTQTPRYLIKTRGQQVTLSCSPISGHRSVSWYQQTPGQGLQFLFEYFSETQRNKGNFPGRFSGRQFSNSRSEMNVSTLELGDSALYLCASSRATETQYFGPGTRLLVL.

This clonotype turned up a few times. CDR3: CASTGFGLRAGELFF. For the CDR3, the DNA is TGTGCCAGCACCGGCTTCGGATTGCGGGCCGGGGAGCTGTTTTTT. The V and J genes are TRBV7-6 and TRBJ2-2; possibly TRBD2 for D (5 bases). Germline-derived CDR1 and CDR2 are SGHVS and FNYEAQ. Trimming removed 7 bases at V and 6 bases at J, with 18 bases between. The CDR3 is made up of 15 amino acids.

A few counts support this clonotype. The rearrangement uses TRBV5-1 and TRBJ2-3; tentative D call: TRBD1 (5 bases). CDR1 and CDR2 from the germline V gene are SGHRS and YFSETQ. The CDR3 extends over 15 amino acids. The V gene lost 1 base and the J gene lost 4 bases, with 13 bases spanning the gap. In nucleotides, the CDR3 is TGCGCCAGCAGCTTGAGGGGCCAAAGATCAGATACGCAGTATTTT. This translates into CASSLRGQRSDTQYF.

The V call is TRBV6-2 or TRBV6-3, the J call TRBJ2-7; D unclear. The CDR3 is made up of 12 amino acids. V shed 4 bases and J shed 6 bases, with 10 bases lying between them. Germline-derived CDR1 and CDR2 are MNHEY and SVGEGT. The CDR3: CASSSRKSEQYF. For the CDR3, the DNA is TGTGCCAGCAGTTCCAGAAAGTCCGAGCAGTACTTC.

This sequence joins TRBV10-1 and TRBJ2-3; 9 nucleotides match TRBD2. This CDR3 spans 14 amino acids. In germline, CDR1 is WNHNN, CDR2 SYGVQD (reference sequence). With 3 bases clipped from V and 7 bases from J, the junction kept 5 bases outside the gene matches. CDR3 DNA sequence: TGCGCCAGCAGTGAACAAGCGGGGGGAAATACGCAGTATTTT. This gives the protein CASSEQAGGNTQYF.

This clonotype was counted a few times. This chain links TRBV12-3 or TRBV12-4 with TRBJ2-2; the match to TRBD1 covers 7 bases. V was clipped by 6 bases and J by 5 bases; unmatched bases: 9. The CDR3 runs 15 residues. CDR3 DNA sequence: TGTGCCAGCAGCCCCGACAGGGCAGGGACCGGGGAGCTGTTTTTT. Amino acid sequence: CASSPDRAGTGELFF.